This T cell receptor beta chain was recorded in a study of T cells in narcolepsy. Study-level results: In some patient and control memory CD4+ samples, autoreactive clones were absent. HCRT-specific and TRIB2-specific autoreactive clonotypes appeared among same-patient CSF and blood CD4+ clonotypes. Reportedly, autoreactive clonotypes were serially detected in patients' blood but not controls'.

The CDR3 spans 18 residues. V was clipped by 0 bases and J by 7 bases; unmatched bases: 10. Germline-derived CDR1 and CDR2 are MGHRA and YSYEKL. As regards this clone: The antigen remains undetermined.

Assay used: immunoSEQ multiplex PCR; TCRdb lists only in-frame clones, some missing. The repertoire holds around 16,000 clones, 85% to 90% seen once, with 30% to 45% in the top ten. The chain combines TRBV4-1 with TRBJ2-1, with 12 nucleotides matching TRBD2. This sequence originates from a human donor in good health. Sequencing was done on a sample of memory (CD45RA-) CD4+ T cells from blood. CDR3: CASSQDLASGRARNEQFF. The CDR3 DNA reads TGCGCCAGCAGCCAAGACTTGGCTAGCGGGAGGGCGAGGAATGAGCAGTTCTTC.